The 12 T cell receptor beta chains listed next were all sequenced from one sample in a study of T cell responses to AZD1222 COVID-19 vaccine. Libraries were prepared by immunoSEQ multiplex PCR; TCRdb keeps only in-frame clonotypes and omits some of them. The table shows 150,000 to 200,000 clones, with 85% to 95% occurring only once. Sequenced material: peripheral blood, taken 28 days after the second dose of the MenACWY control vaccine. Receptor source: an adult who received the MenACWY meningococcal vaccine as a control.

DNA of the CDR3: TGTGCCAGCAGATACAGGACAGGGGGCGATCAGCCCCAGCATTTT. Encoded protein: CASRYRTGGDQPQHF. V gene TRBV3-1 (or the pseudogene TRBV3-2) combines with J gene TRBJ1-5, with 11 bases lining up with TRBD1. The germline V gene has CDR1 LGHDT and CDR2 YNNKEL (reference sequence). Trimming cost V 6 bases and J 5 bases; bases outside gene matches: 6. This CDR3 comprises 15 residues.

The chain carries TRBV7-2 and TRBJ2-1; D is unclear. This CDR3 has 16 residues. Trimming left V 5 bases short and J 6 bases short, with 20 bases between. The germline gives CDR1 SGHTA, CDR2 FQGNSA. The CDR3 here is CASSDRPGTWGNEQFF. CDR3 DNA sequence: TGTGCCAGCAGCGACCGTCCGGGTACATGGGGCAATGAGCAGTTCTTC.

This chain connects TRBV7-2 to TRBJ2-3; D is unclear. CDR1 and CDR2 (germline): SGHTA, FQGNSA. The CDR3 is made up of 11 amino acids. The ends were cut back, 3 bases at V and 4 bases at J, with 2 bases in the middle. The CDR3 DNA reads TGTGCCAGCAGCTTTTCAGATACGCAGTATTTT. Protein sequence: CASSFSDTQYF.

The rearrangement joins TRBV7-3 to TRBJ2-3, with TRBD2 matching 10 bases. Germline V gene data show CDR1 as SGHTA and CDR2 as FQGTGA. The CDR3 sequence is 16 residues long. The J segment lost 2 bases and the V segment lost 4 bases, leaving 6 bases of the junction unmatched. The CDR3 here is CASSSPLAGVTDTQYF. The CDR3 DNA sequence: TGTGCCAGCAGCTCCCCCCTAGCGGGAGTCACAGATACGCAGTATTTT.

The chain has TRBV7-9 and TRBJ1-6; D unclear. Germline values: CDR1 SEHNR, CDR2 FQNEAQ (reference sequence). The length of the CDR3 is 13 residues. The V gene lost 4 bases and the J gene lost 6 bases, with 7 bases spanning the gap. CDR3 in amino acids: CASSSLLNSPLHF. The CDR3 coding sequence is TGTGCCAGCAGCTCCCTCCTTAATTCACCCCTCCACTTT. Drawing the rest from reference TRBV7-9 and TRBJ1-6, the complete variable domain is DTGVSQNPRHKITKRGQNVTFRCDPISEHNRLYWYRQTLGQGPEFLTYFQNEAQLEKSRLLSDRFSAERPKGSFSTLEIQRTEQGDSAMYLCASSSLLNSPLHFGNGTRLTVT.

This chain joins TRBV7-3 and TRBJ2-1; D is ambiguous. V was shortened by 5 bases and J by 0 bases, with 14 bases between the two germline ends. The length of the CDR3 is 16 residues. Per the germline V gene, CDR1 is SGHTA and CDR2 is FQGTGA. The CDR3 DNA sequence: TGTGCCAGCAGCCGATCTACCTGGAGCTCCTACAATGAGCAGTTCTTC. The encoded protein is CASSRSTWSSYNEQFF.

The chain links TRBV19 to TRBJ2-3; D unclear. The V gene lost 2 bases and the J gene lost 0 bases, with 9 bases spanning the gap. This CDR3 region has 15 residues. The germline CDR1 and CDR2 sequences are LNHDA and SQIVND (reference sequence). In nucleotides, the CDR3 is TGTGCCAGTAGTATAACCCAGACTAGCACAGATACGCAGTATTTT. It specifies CASSITQTSTDTQYF.

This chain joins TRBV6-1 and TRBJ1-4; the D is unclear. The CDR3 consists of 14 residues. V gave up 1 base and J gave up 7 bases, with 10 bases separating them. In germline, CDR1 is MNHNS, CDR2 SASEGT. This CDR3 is CASSEGRVGEKLFF. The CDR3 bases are TGTGCCAGCAGTGAAGGCCGGGTGGGTGAAAAACTGTTTTTT.

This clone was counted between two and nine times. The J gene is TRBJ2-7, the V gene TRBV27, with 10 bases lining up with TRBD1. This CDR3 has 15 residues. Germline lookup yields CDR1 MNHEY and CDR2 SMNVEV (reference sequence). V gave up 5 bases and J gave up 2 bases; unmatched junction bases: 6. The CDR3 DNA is TGTGCCAGCAGTAACCGGGACAGGGGAACCTACGAGCAGTACTTC. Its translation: CASSNRDRGTYEQYF.

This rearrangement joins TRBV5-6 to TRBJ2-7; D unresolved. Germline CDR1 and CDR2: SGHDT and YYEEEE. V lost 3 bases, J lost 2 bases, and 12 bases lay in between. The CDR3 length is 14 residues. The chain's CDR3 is CASSSQIVAYEQYF. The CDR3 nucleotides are TGTGCCAGCAGCTCACAAATCGTCGCCTACGAGCAGTACTTC.

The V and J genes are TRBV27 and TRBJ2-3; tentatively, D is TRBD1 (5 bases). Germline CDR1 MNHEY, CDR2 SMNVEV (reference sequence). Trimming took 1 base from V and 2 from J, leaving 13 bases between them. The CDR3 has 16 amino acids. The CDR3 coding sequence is TGTGCCAGCAGTTTATATAGGGGCTCTACCACAGATACGCAGTATTTT. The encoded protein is CASSLYRGSTTDTQYF.

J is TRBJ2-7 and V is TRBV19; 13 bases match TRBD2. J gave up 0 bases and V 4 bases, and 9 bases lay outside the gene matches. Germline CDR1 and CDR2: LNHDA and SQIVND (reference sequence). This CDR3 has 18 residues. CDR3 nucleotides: TGTGCCAGTAGTACGCAAACTAGCGGGAGGGCCAGCTCCTACGAGCAGTACTTC. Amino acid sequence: CASSTQTSGRASSYEQYF.